These 4 T cell receptor beta chains were sequenced from one sample in a study of OX40 agonist ivuxolimab in advanced cancers. Here immunoSEQ multiplex PCR was the method, and the copy in TCRdb shows in-frame clones only, minus some. The data hold 50,000 or so clones, with just under 95% observed a single time. This material consisted of CD4+ or CD8+ T cells sorted from blood, taken in a trial of the OX40 agonist ivuxolimab. The receptors were sampled from an adult with an advanced solid tumor such as melanoma, head and neck, liver or kidney cancer.

V and J are TRBV14 and TRBJ1-2, with D unresolved. Trimming took off 1 base at V and 5 bases at J, with 17 bases between the two ends. From germline, CDR1 is SGHDN and CDR2 FVKESK. CDR3 size: 16 residues. The CDR3, as DNA: TGTGCCAGCAGCCAAGCTTACAGTCCCTTGGGATATGGCTACACCTTC. Its protein product is CASSQAYSPLGYGYTF.

V gene TRBV4-3 combines with J gene TRBJ2-1; D call uncertain. The germline V gene encodes CDR1 LGHNA and CDR2 YSLEER. Trimming shortened V by 1 base and J by 1 base, and 11 bases separated the two germline ends. CDR3 size: 16 residues. CDR3 residues: CASSQVHPISYNEQFF. The CDR3 DNA follows: TGCGCCAGCAGCCAAGTACACCCCATTTCCTACAATGAGCAGTTCTTC.

V and J are TRBV7-8 and TRBJ1-2; D ambiguous. There are 16 residues in the CDR3. Trimming removed 1 base at V and 9 bases at J, with 21 bases between. Germline loops: CDR1 SGHVS, CDR2 FQNEAQ. The CDR3 nucleotides read TGTGCCAGCAGCTTAGTCCCGGGAGGTCTCACCCCAAGCTACACCTTC. Translated: CASSLVPGGLTPSYTF.

This clone occurred once. The gene calls are TRBV10-3 and TRBJ2-1, with TRBD2 matching over 12 bases. CDR1 is ENHRY, CDR2 SYGVKD, per germline. The CDR3 totals 15 residues. The junction had 5 bases not matched to a gene; V was cut back by 4 bases and J by 7 bases. The CDR3 DNA sequence: TGTGCCATCAGTGGACTAGCGGGAGAGGAGAATGAGCAGTTCTTC. It translates to CAISGLAGEENEQFF.